This T cell receptor beta chain was profiled in a study of blood T cell repertoires in COVID-19 (dated by TCRdb to the early 2020s). A note on the overall study: Collaborator samples came from the United States, Italy and Spain and covered acute and convalescent phases of COVID-19. Samples were obtained from the ongoing ImmuneRACE study (first 160 participants) and from over 1,000 subjects provided by 6 global collaborators. The prospective study material was composed of cDNA or gDNA derived from T cells, B-cell-depleted T cells, or PBMCs. Where available, HLA class I and class II types were taken from metadata supplied by the sample provider and were not determined by assay-based typing. Nearly every sample came with metadata listing a de-identified subject ID, COVID-19 status, age in years and sex. The dataset comprised deeply sampled blood TCRbeta repertoires from subjects exposed to, actively infected with, or recovered from COVID-19. The repertoires were released in a freely available public database intended as a resource for research on the immune response to SARS-CoV-2. The study at large found these results: Clinical and demographic metadata were provided uncurated, with the amount varying by source and participant.

The immunoSEQ Assay, a bias-controlled multiplex PCR, was used to amplify TCRbeta CDR3 regions from genomic DNA. Per the authors' processing: Within the assay, amplification of reference gene primers was used to estimate how many nucleated cells each sample contained. To quantify the absolute abundance of each unique TCRbeta CDR3 rearrangement, sequence reads were collapsed and filtered. For each sample, productive Simpson clonality was calculated as the square root of Simpson's diversity index across productive rearrangements. The table comes from immuneACCESS by way of TCRdb, which keeps in-frame sequences with V and J called. Part of the clones is missing from these tables; in studies checked, under half for an unresolved V gene and the rest for unknown reasons. V and J calls and clone size come straight from that table; D and trimming were deduced from the DNA. Within this sample are hundreds of thousands of clones, with approximately 85% of them counted one time only. The leading ten clones occupy roughly 13% of the sample.

About this clone itself: No cognate antigen has been identified for it. No per-base quality is available; no much larger clone lies one base away. Other DNA sequences in the same sample also yield this CDR3.

A distance of 4 bases separates the germline ends of V and J, which lose 6 bases and 4 bases respectively. There are 11 amino acids in the CDR3, from cysteine to phenylalanine inclusive. Only the CDR3 DNA stays, 33 bases, in frame from base 1. The germline V gene gives CDR1 as MDHEN and CDR2 as SYDVKM. Collaborating institutions collected whole blood in K2EDTA tubes following their own protocols. For TCRbeta analysis, collaborators shipped samples in one of three forms: frozen whole blood, isolated PBMCs, or DNA extracted from either of those sample types. The clonotype comes from a human donor in a cohort sampled during active COVID-19. Material for sequencing was peripheral blood. The V and J genes are TRBV28 and TRBJ1-5, with an unclear D gene assignment. For the CDR3, the sequence is CASSPNQPQHF. The DNA is as follows: TGTGCCAGCAGCCCGAATCAGCCCCAGCATTTT.